These 20 T cell receptor beta chains were all obtained from the same sample, sequenced in a study of cytomegalovirus exposure and HLA in healthy donors. Vbeta (60) and Jbeta (13) primers were used in the PCR. Method: immunoSEQ multiplex PCR; TCRdb's copy keeps in-frame clones and lacks some. The sample comprises under 150,000 clones, about 74% of which are singletons, and around 3.6% rests with the top ten. Material: PBMCs. The receptor source for this set is a man aged 25-40 years in good health and CMV-seronegative.

This chain uses TRBV15 with TRBJ2-5, with D possibly matching TRBD2 (7 bases). V lost 3 bases and J 5 bases, leaving 19 bases between the germline ends. CDR1 and CDR2 from the germline V gene are LNHNV and YYDKDF (reference sequence). The CDR3 spans 16 residues. CDR3 sequence (DNA): TGTGCCACCAGCAGTGCTGGGGGGGGGCGGTACGAGACCCAGTACTTC. Its protein product is CATSSAGGGRYETQYF.

By share, this clone counts as medium-sized. The gene calls are TRBV5-1 and TRBJ1-1; D remains ambiguous. V was pared by 8 bases and J by 4 bases, with 9 bases between. Germline loops: CDR1 SGHRS, CDR2 YFSETQ. The CDR3 sequence is 11 residues long. CDR3 in amino acids: CASSPGTEAFF. CDR3 sequence (DNA): TGCGCCAGTAGCCCGGGCACTGAAGCTTTCTTT.

The chain combines TRBV4-2 with TRBJ2-1; 9 nucleotides agree with TRBD2. V shed 0 bases, J shed 2 bases, and the junction held 14 bases outside the gene matches. CDR1 is LGHNA, CDR2 YNFKEQ, per germline. The CDR3 covers 20 residues. The CDR3 coding sequence is TGTGCCAGCAGCCAAGATAGGTGGCTAGCGGGACAAGTACCCTACAATGAGCAGTTCTTC. As protein: CASSQDRWLAGQVPYNEQFF.

The chain recombines TRBV28 with TRBJ1-5, with D tentatively TRBD1 (5 bases). CDR3 length: 15 amino acids. V lost 6 bases and J lost 3, with 15 bases in between. CDR1 is MDHEN and CDR2 is SYDVKM in the germline V gene. CDR3 DNA: TGTGCCAGCAGATTACCGGCAGGGAACAATCAGCCCCAGCATTTT. It encodes CASRLPAGNNQPQHF.

The chain is built from TRBV5-1 and TRBJ2-7; 7 bases match TRBD2. J was trimmed by 3 bases and V by 3 bases; bases with no gene match: 3. Germline loops: CDR1 SGHRS, CDR2 YFSETQ. This CDR3 has 13 residues. This chain's CDR3 is CASSWGLLYEQYF. Written as DNA, the CDR3 is TGCGCCAGCAGCTGGGGACTACTCTACGAGCAGTACTTC.

This clone has a single count. The genes are TRBV5-1 and TRBJ1-5, with TRBD1 matching 7 bases. Per germline, CDR1 SGHRS and CDR2 YFSETQ. V gave up 0 bases and J gave up 6 bases; unmatched junction bases: 12. The length of the CDR3 is 17 residues. The CDR3 DNA is TGCGCCAGCAGCTTGGGTGGGGTCGAGACAGGGAGTCAGCCCCAGCATTTT. Translation gives CASSLGGVETGSQPQHF.

This chain uses TRBV18 with TRBJ2-5; D unresolved. The CDR3 covers 13 residues. V was pared by 0 bases and J by 5 bases, with 7 bases between. The germline CDR1 and CDR2 sequences are KGHSH and LQKENI. In DNA form, the CDR3 reads TGTGCCAGCTCACCACCTAGCCAGGAGACCCAGTACTTC. It specifies CASSPPSQETQYF.

The genes are TRBV18 and TRBJ1-1, with a tentative D call TRBD1 (5 bases). V was pared by 2 bases and J by 2 bases, with 9 bases between. Germline loops: CDR1 KGHSH, CDR2 LQKENI. The CDR3 covers 14 residues. CDR3 bases: TGTGCCAGCTCACCAGGAGGGACCAACACTGAAGCTTTCTTT. This sequence encodes CASSPGGTNTEAFF.

This chain uses TRBV4-2 with TRBJ1-1, with D unclear. CDR1 is LGHNA and CDR2 is YNFKEQ in the germline V gene. V was pared by 0 bases and J by 5 bases, with 13 bases between. The CDR3 runs 15 residues. CDR3 sequence: CASSQDLVVGTEAFF. The DNA for the CDR3 is TGTGCCAGCAGCCAAGATCTAGTGGTTGGGACTGAAGCTTTCTTT.

The chain combines TRBV6-5 with TRBJ1-2; 7 bases agree with TRBD1. CDR3 length: 16 residues. CDR1 is MNHEY and CDR2 is SVGAGI in the germline V gene. V shed 0 bases, J shed 8 bases, and the junction held 12 bases outside the gene matches. The CDR3 is CASSYSAVRGGYGYTF. The CDR3 region has the DNA TGTGCCAGCAGTTACTCGGCGGTCAGAGGGGGCTACGGCTACACCTTC.

The chain recombines TRBV4-1 with TRBJ2-4, with 14 bases lining up with TRBD2. Germline assignment: CDR1 MGHRA and CDR2 YSYEKL. Trimming cost V 1 base and J 2 bases; bases outside gene matches: 4. The CDR3 has 18 residues. The CDR3 region has the DNA TGCGCCAGCAGCCAAGGACTAGCGGGAGGGCTACCCAAAAACATTCAGTACTTC. Residues: CASSQGLAGGLPKNIQYF.

V and J are TRBV30 and TRBJ2-5, with 7 bases lining up with TRBD1. The DNA end favors TRBJ2-7, so the J call may be wrong. The CDR3 is made up of 15 amino acids. Germline assignment: CDR1 GTSNPN and CDR2 SVGIG (reference sequence). The CDR3 loop reads CAWSPGRGYSYEQYF. CDR3 nucleotide sequence: TGTGCCTGGAGTCCGGGCAGGGGGTACTCCTACGAGCAGTACTTC.

The chain links TRBV21-1 to TRBJ1-5; TRBD1 was called by the table and not checked on the DNA. TRBV21-1 is a recognized pseudogene. The CDR3 spans 17 residues. The CDR3 DNA reads as TGTGCCAGCAGCAAAGCGGGTGACAGGGAAGGCAATCAGCCCCAGCATTTT. Its translation is CASSKAGDREGNQPQHF.

This clone was detected only a few times. The V call is TRBV5-4, the J call TRBJ2-3; a weak D match, TRBD1 (5 bases). V was pared by 2 bases and J by 0 bases, with 13 bases between. The length of the CDR3 is 16 residues. CDR1 is SGHNT and CDR2 is YYREEE in the germline V gene (reference sequence). This CDR3 reads CASSLGETASTDTQYF. In nucleotides, the CDR3 is TGTGCCAGCAGCTTAGGTGAGACAGCTAGCACAGATACGCAGTATTTT.

This clone came up once. The chain employs TRBV9 and TRBJ1-6, with TRBD1 matching over 7 bases. The CDR3 totals 15 residues. In germline, CDR1 is SGDLS, CDR2 YYNGEE. After removal of 4 bases from V and 6 bases from J, the junction contained 7 bases not matched to a gene. The CDR3 bases are TGTGCCAGCAGCTCACGGACAGGAGCTAATTCACCCCTCCACTTT. Translation gives CASSSRTGANSPLHF.

The J gene is TRBJ2-2, the V gene TRBV2; no clear D. CDR1 SNHLY and CDR2 FYNNEI come from the germline V gene. V was pared by 3 bases and J by 4 bases, with 3 bases between. The CDR3 has 12 residues. The CDR3 nucleotides read TGTGCCAGCAGTGAGAGCACCGGGGAGCTGTTTTTT. It yields the protein CASSESTGELFF.

CDR3 bases: TGTGCCAGCAGTTTACCGCACAGCTCAGACTATGGCTACACCTTC. Translated: CASSLPHSSDYGYTF. The rearrangement joins TRBV28 to TRBJ1-2; D remains unclear. The V gene lost 2 bases and the J gene lost 3 bases, with 13 bases spanning the gap. This CDR3 spans 15 amino acids. Germline lookup yields CDR1 MDHEN and CDR2 SYDVKM.

The rearrangement joins TRBV5-1 to TRBJ2-2; 9 nucleotides agree with TRBD2. The germline V gene has CDR1 SGHRS and CDR2 YFSETQ. The CDR3 has 16 amino acids. Trimming removed 7 bases from V and 4 bases from J; junction bases left unmatched: 11. The CDR3 reads CASGNSGSSSTGELFF. In nucleotides, the CDR3 is TGCGCCAGCGGGAATAGCGGGAGTAGTAGCACCGGGGAGCTGTTTTTT.

This chain joins TRBV25-1 and TRBJ1-2, with 9 nucleotides matching TRBD1. Unmatched junction bases numbered 7, after V lost 0 bases and J lost 5 bases. This CDR3 region has 16 residues. CDR1 is MGHDK, CDR2 SYGVNS, per germline. The CDR3 loop reads CASSEYPAGTGYGYTF. In DNA, the CDR3 is TGTGCCAGCAGTGAATACCCGGCCGGGACAGGGTATGGCTACACCTTC.

The rearrangement links TRBV7-8 to TRBJ2-7; 8 bases fit TRBD1. The CDR3 runs to 15 residues. V gave up 5 bases and J gave up 3 bases; unmatched junction bases: 9. CDR1 and CDR2 (germline): SGHVS, FQNEAQ. CDR3 in DNA: TGTGCCAGCAGCCCCTCTCCGGGACAGGTCTACGAGCAGTACTTC. Protein sequence: CASSPSPGQVYEQYF.